A selection of T cell receptor beta chains follows, all from one sample in a study of T cells in Graves' hyperthyroidism and ophthalmopathy. MiXCR, run by TCRdb on the multiplex PCR reads, gives a single entry per CDR3 protein. This sample has hundreds of thousands of distinct CDR3 sequences; roughly 50% occur once, and the top ten carry about 8.2%. Sequenced: peripheral blood or thyroid tissue (not recorded which). These receptors came from a woman between 18 and 30 years old with Graves' hyperthyroidism. The CDR3 runs from the conserved cysteine through the conserved F or W.

CDR3,V,J
CASSPLREALGTQYF,TRBV25-1,TRBJ2-3
CASSLGRGNYGYTF,TRBV13,TRBJ1-2
CAISDPGDNYGYTF,TRBV10-3,TRBJ1-2
CSAPRDRGFDEQYF,TRBV20-1,TRBJ2-7
CASSLETQPQHF,TRBV7-8,TRBJ1-5
CASSLGASGYSYEQYF,TRBV7-2,TRBJ2-7
CASSGRTGETLYGYTF,TRBV2,TRBJ1-2
CASQPGLAGGPFAYEQYF,TRBV10-3,TRBJ2-7
CASSQYSSSSYEQYF,TRBV5-1,TRBJ2-7
CSVDAQGANVLTF,TRBV29-1,TRBJ2-6
CASRATGGWEPQHF,TRBV4-3,TRBJ1-5
CASILGGTEAFF,TRBV2,TRBJ1-1
CASSVELAAETQYF,TRBV10-2,TRBJ2-5
CASSPKTDSYGYTF,TRBV7-8,TRBJ1-2
CSVIESTEAFF,TRBV29-1,TRBJ1-1
CASSTGSGPQHF,TRBV7-9,TRBJ1-5
CATSDWNQPQHF,TRBV24-1,TRBJ1-5
CSAITPGTSQETQYF,TRBV20-1,TRBJ2-5
CASSLATLDYGYTF,TRBV7-2,TRBJ1-2
CASREGRNSPLHF,TRBV2,TRBJ1-6
CASSVETGGYTF,TRBV2,TRBJ1-2
CSAPVQDREANYGYTF,TRBV20-1,TRBJ1-2
CSVGGGRSTDTQYF,TRBV29-1,TRBJ2-3
CASSPRGITNYEQYF,TRBV19,TRBJ2-7
CSVIRDPNSPLHF,TRBV29-1,TRBJ1-6
CASSRTEETQYF,TRBV7-9,TRBJ2-5
CASSLELLAGQETQYF,TRBV7-2,TRBJ2-5
CAISESKVQSGNTIYF,TRBV10-3,TRBJ1-3
CAIYDGGYGTEAFF,TRBV10-3,TRBJ1-1
CTSSPGTGERGGGYTF,TRBV7-2,TRBJ1-2
CASSLTSGSFEQYF,TRBV10-3,TRBJ2-7
CASSNPGTGINQPQHF,TRBV19,TRBJ1-5
CASSLGGGGHSGYTF,TRBV5-1,TRBJ1-2
CSASPTLREQYF,TRBV20-1,TRBJ2-7
CASRFGYRGIYGHTF,TRBV12-3/TRBV12-4,TRBJ1-2
CSASGANTGELFF,TRBV20-1,TRBJ2-2
CSVPGTGNTGEKWGKLFF,TRBV29-1,TRBJ1-4
CASSPKPGPEQYF,TRBV19,TRBJ2-7
CASTREQRSPLHF,TRBV2,TRBJ1-6
CAISATGLSPLHF,TRBV10-3,TRBJ1-6
CASSLRLYTGELFF,TRBV12-3/TRBV12-4,TRBJ2-2
CASSGGQGRLRGPEAFF,TRBV25-1,TRBJ1-1
CATRRGETQYF,TRBV7-9,TRBJ2-5
CSTSGGGRFGNTEAFF,TRBV29-1,TRBJ1-1
CASSQDPGLYEETQYF,TRBV5-1,TRBJ2-5
CASSHSATEAFF,TRBV11-2,TRBJ1-1
CATSRGTGGNDEQYF,TRBV15,TRBJ2-7
CASSEQRTGETF,TRBV2,TRBJ1-2
CAGSQDAQGARYGYTF,TRBV14,TRBJ1-2